These 20 T cell receptor beta chains came from one sample sequenced in a study of T cell changes during pregnancy in multiple sclerosis. Clones were read by immunoSEQ multiplex PCR, and TCRdb kept only the in-frame ones, dropping some. The sample yields around 58,000 clones, 90% to 95% seen once. The specimen was peripheral blood, collected before pregnancy. These receptors originate from a female donor with multiple sclerosis, enrolled in a pregnancy study.

The chain has TRBV29-1 and TRBJ2-7; 14 positions agree with TRBD2. The length of the CDR3 is 14 residues. Trimming at V came to 6 bases and at J to 3 bases, leaving 4 bases not matched to a gene. The germline CDR1 and CDR2 sequences are SQVTM and ANQGSEA. CDR3 DNA sequence: TGCAGCGTGAGGACTAGCGGGGGGATCTACGAGCAGTACTTC. Its translation: CSVRTSGGIYEQYF.

The genes are TRBV5-1 and TRBJ2-2, with 11 positions matching TRBD2. Germline CDR1 is SGHRS and CDR2 is YFSETQ. The CDR3 is made up of 14 amino acids. V was clipped by 7 bases and J by 1 base; unmatched bases: 0. CDR3 protein: CASGLAGNTGELFF. The DNA of the CDR3 is TGCGCCAGCGGACTAGCGGGGAACACCGGGGAGCTGTTTTTT.

This chain connects TRBV7-3 to TRBJ2-7; TRBD2 aligns across 9 bases. The CDR3 spans 14 residues. J was trimmed by 7 bases and V by 5 bases; bases with no gene match: 9. CDR1 is SGHTA, CDR2 FQGTGA, per germline. DNA of the CDR3: TGTGCCAGCAGCAAACGCGGGGGGGGAAGTGAGCAGTACTTC. The encoded protein is CASSKRGGGSEQYF.

The V gene is TRBV4-1, the J gene TRBJ2-4, with unresolved D. V gave up 1 base and J gave up 1 base, with 14 bases separating them. The V gene's germline CDR1 is MGHRA and CDR2 YSYEKL. The CDR3 runs 17 residues. This CDR3 reads CASSQGTTPRAKNIQYF. The CDR3 region has the DNA TGCGCCAGCAGCCAAGGCACCACGCCTAGGGCCAAAAACATTCAGTACTTC.

This clone was counted a few times. This rearrangement joins TRBV21-1 to TRBJ1-5; the D call of TRBD1 is as the table states it, not checked on the DNA. TRBV21-1 is a pseudogene. CDR3 length: 15 residues. Written as DNA, the CDR3 is TGTGCCAGCCCTCGAGACAGGGTTGGCAATCAGCCCCAGCATTTT. It specifies CASPRDRVGNQPQHF.

This chain connects TRBV6-1 to TRBJ1-4, with TRBD1 identical over 9 bases. In germline, CDR1 is MNHNS, CDR2 SASEGT. With V trimmed by 11 bases and J by 8 bases, 9 bases remained unmatched. The length of the CDR3 is 13 residues. The CDR3 DNA is TGTGCCCTCCGGGACAGGGCAGGAGAAAAACTGTTTTTT. It codes for CALRDRAGEKLFF.

The chain is built from TRBV29-1 and TRBJ1-1; D remains unclear. The CDR3 loop spans 13 amino acids. V lost 7 bases to trimming and J lost 4 bases, with 16 bases between them. From germline, CDR1 is SQVTM and CDR2 ANQGSEA. CDR3 in DNA: TGCAGCGCAGCAATCGGGGTCGGCACTGAAGCTTTCTTT. It is translated as CSAAIGVGTEAFF.

J is TRBJ1-1 and V is TRBV1; whether TRBD1, the table's D call, matches the DNA was not checked. TRBV1 is shown as a pseudogene. This CDR3 comprises 15 residues. In DNA form, the CDR3 reads TGCACCAGCAGCTTAAAAGGGGCTATGGAATGTGGGGCTTTCTTT. It is translated as CTSSLKGAMECGAFF.

The chain employs TRBV9 and TRBJ1-1; no reliable D call. The CDR3 loop spans 14 amino acids. The V gene's germline CDR1 is SGDLS and CDR2 YYNGEE. With 7 bases removed from V and 0 bases from J, the gap between germline ends came to 13 bases. DNA of the CDR3: TGTGCCAGCGGGTTGGGCAGTTTGAACACTGAAGCTTTCTTT. Amino acids: CASGLGSLNTEAFF.

This chain connects TRBV5-4 to TRBJ2-5; 10 bases agree with TRBD2. Trimming removed 4 bases from V and 5 bases from J; junction bases left unmatched: 11. Looked up from germline, CDR1 is SGHNT and CDR2 is YYREEE (reference sequence). This CDR3 has 16 residues. CDR3 in DNA: TGTGCCAGCAGCCTCGGACTAGCGGTGGTCCGGGAGACCCAGTACTTC. This codes for CASSLGLAVVRETQYF.

This chain joins TRBV30 and TRBJ1-6; a weak D match, TRBD1 (6 bases). Germline CDR1 and CDR2: GTSNPN and SVGIG (reference sequence). This CDR3 is 13 amino acids long. V was clipped by 0 bases and J by 10 bases, with 10 bases between them. DNA for the CDR3: TGTGCCTGGAGTGTACTTGGGGGCTCACCCCTCCACTTT. This gives the protein CAWSVLGGSPLHF.

This chain joins TRBV7-9 and TRBJ1-1; 7 nucleotides match TRBD1. This CDR3 has 15 amino acids. The V segment lost 3 bases and the J segment 3 bases; nucleotides outside the gene matches: 7. Germline assignment: CDR1 SEHNR and CDR2 FQNEAQ (reference sequence). CDR3: CASSFWTGLDTEAFF. CDR3 DNA: TGTGCCAGCAGCTTCTGGACAGGACTGGACACTGAAGCTTTCTTT.

This clone was recorded a few times. V gene TRBV7-3 combines with J gene TRBJ1-1, with 7 positions matching TRBD1. CDR3 length: 13 residues. The germline gives CDR1 SGHTA, CDR2 FQGTGA. The ends lost 6 bases at V and 3 bases at J; junction bases unmatched: 4. The chain's CDR3 is CASRQDRHTEAFF. For the CDR3, the DNA is TGTGCCAGCAGACAGGACAGGCACACTGAAGCTTTCTTT.

V and J are TRBV29-1 and TRBJ2-3; tentatively, D is TRBD2 (5 bases). This CDR3 is built from 15 residues. The V end was cut by 5 bases, the J end by 5 bases, with 20 bases between. Germline V gene sequence: CDR1 SQVTM, CDR2 ANQGSEA. CDR3 residues: CSVIGPSRTQDTQYF. The DNA for the CDR3 is TGCAGCGTTATTGGGCCTAGCAGAACGCAAGATACGCAGTATTTT.

The chain joins TRBV10-3 to TRBJ1-5; 9 bases match TRBD1. The CDR3 contains 15 residues. The V segment lost 4 bases and the J segment 5 bases; nucleotides outside the gene matches: 6. Germline values: CDR1 ENHRY, CDR2 SYGVKD. CDR3: CAISGGQGRDQPQHF. CDR3 DNA: TGTGCCATCAGTGGGGGACAGGGTCGTGATCAGCCCCAGCATTTT.

V usage is TRBV30 and J usage is TRBJ1-6; D remains unclear. The CDR3 contains 12 residues. The V gene lost 2 bases and the J gene lost 6 bases, with 5 bases spanning the gap. Germline loops: CDR1 GTSNPN, CDR2 SVGIG (reference sequence). The CDR3 protein is CAWSTGNSPLHF. In DNA form, the CDR3 reads TGTGCCTGGAGTACCGGTAATTCACCCCTCCACTTT.

V and J are TRBV4-2 and TRBJ1-2; a possible D gene is TRBD1 (5 bases). Looked up from germline, CDR1 is LGHNA and CDR2 is YNFKEQ. The CDR3 is 14 residues long. Trimming left V 0 bases short and J 8 bases short, with 13 bases between. The CDR3 loop reads CASSQDRGTGGYTF. The CDR3 DNA follows: TGTGCCAGCAGCCAAGATCGGGGGACGGGGGGCTACACCTTC.

This chain joins TRBV25-1 and TRBJ1-1; possibly TRBD1 for D (6 bases). This CDR3 comprises 12 residues. Germline values: CDR1 MGHDK, CDR2 SYGVNS. The germline V and J ends were trimmed by 7 bases and 5 bases, with 11 bases remaining between them. The CDR3, as DNA: TGTGCCAGCAAAGGGGGTCGGACTGAAGCTTTCTTT. Its translation: CASKGGRTEAFF.

J is TRBJ2-2 and V is TRBV7-6, with D possibly TRBD2 on 6 matching bases. Germline V gene lookup returns CDR1 SGHVS and CDR2 FNYEAQ. The V and J ends lost 8 bases and 1 base respectively, with 14 bases between them. This CDR3 is built from 15 residues. This CDR3 is CASVHRDLNTGELFF. CDR3 in DNA: TGTGCCAGCGTACATAGGGACTTGAACACCGGGGAGCTGTTTTTT.

The chain carries TRBV7-2 and TRBJ2-3; TRBD1 agrees at 9 bases. V shed 5 bases and J 2 bases; nucleotides not matched to a gene: 11. CDR3 length: 17 residues. Germline V CDR1 and CDR2: SGHTA, FQGNSA. The CDR3 bases are TGTGCCAGCAGCCCTTGGAGTAGGACAGGGGACACAGATACGCAGTATTTT. It is translated as CASSPWSRTGDTDTQYF.